The subject of this entry is one TCR beta chain. Clones were read by immunoSEQ multiplex PCR, and TCRdb kept only the in-frame ones, dropping some. The sample shows roughly 96,000 clones, roughly 91% of them seen only once. The data were obtained in a study of PD-1 blockade in classical Hodgkin lymphoma. The time point was: cycle 4 day 1 (C4D1), after 5 to 7 weeks of nivolumab. Each and every patient relapsed after autologous stem cell transplantation, and patients got differing brentuximab vedotin exposure. V was clipped by 0 bases and J by 5 bases; unmatched bases: 5. Germline CDR1 reads SGHAT; CDR2 reads FQNNGV. CDR3 size: 15 residues.

The chain has TRBV11-2 and TRBJ2-5; 8 nucleotides align to TRBD2. Source: peripheral blood mononuclear cells (PBMCs), taken before the fourth cycle of nivolumab. The TCR was taken from a human donor with classical Hodgkin lymphoma. The CDR3 sequence is CASSLDLAGFETQYF. In DNA, the CDR3 is TGTGCCAGCAGCTTAGATTTAGCGGGATTTGAGACCCAGTACTTC.